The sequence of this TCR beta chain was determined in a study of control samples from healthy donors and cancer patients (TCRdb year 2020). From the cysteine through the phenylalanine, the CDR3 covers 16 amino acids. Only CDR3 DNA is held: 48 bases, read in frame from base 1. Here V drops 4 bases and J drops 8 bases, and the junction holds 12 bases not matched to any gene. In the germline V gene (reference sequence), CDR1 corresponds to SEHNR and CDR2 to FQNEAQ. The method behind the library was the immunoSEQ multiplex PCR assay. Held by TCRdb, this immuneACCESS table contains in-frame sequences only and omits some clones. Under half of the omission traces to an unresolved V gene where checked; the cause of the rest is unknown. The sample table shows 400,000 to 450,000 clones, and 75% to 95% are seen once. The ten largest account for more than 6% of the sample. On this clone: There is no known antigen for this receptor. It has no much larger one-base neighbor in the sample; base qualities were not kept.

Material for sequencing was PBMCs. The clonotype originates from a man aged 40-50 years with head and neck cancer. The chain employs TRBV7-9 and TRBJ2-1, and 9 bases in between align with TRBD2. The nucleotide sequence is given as TGTGCCAGCAGCTCCTTGGTGCGGGGGGGTATAGATGAGCAGTTCTTC. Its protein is CASSSLVRGGIDEQFF.